This passage covers 30 T cell receptor beta chains from one sample sequenced in a study of blood T cell repertoires in COVID-19. Here immunoSEQ multiplex PCR was the method, and the copy in TCRdb shows in-frame clones only, minus some. This table has about 440,000 clones, 87% appearing once. Sequencing was done on a sample of PBMCs or T cells enriched from blood (not recorded which). The origin of the receptors is a woman aged 18-29 years with acute COVID-19.

The chain has TRBV7-3 and TRBJ2-7; 7 positions agree with TRBD1. The trim removed 5 bases at V and 3 bases at J, leaving 13 bases unmatched. From germline, CDR1 is SGHTA and CDR2 FQGTGA. This CDR3 spans 16 amino acids. The CDR3, as DNA: TGTGCCAGCAGCCACCGACAGGGAAAGAGGTACTACGAGCAGTACTTC. Encoded protein: CASSHRQGKRYYEQYF.

This clone was seen a few times. The chain combines TRBV30 with TRBJ1-2; D is uncertain. Looked up from germline, CDR1 is GTSNPN and CDR2 is SVGIG (reference sequence). Trimming pared 4 bases from V and 6 bases from J, leaving 15 bases between. CDR3 size: 13 residues. The CDR3: CAWKRSGEDGYTF. The CDR3 nucleotides are TGTGCCTGGAAGCGTAGCGGGGAAGATGGCTACACCTTC.

J is TRBJ1-1 and V is TRBV21-1; the D call in the table, TRBD1, was not verified against the DNA. TRBV21-1 is tagged as a pseudogene. The CDR3 extends over 19 amino acids. Here the CDR3 reads CASSKDMKGTDYMNTEAFF. The CDR3 region has the DNA TGTGCCAGCAGCAAAGATATGAAGGGGACAGACTATATGAACACTGAAGCTTTCTTT.

This chain uses TRBV18 with TRBJ1-3; 8 nucleotides match TRBD1. Germline values: CDR1 KGHSH, CDR2 LQKENI. The junction had 3 bases not matched to a gene; V was cut back by 3 bases and J by 2 bases. The CDR3 covers 15 residues. The CDR3 spells CASSPPGQAGNTIYF. CDR3 in DNA: TGTGCCAGCTCACCCCCGGGACAGGCTGGAAACACCATATATTTT.

The chain employs TRBV28 and TRBJ2-3; no firm D call. Germline CDR1 MDHEN, CDR2 SYDVKM. This CDR3 comprises 13 residues. V lost 8 bases and J lost 0, with 9 bases in between. CDR3 DNA: TGTGCCAGCTCAGACATGAGCACAGATACGCAGTATTTT. Amino acid sequence: CASSDMSTDTQYF.

The rearrangement joins TRBV28 to TRBJ1-5; tentative D call: TRBD1 (6 bases). Germline assignment: CDR1 MDHEN and CDR2 SYDVKM. CDR3 size: 15 residues. V lost 7 bases, J lost 6 bases, and 19 bases lay in between. The CDR3 spells CASNTLRGGGQPQHF. The CDR3 DNA reads as TGTGCCAGCAACACATTAAGGGGGGGAGGTCAGCCCCAGCATTTT.

This clone was observed a single time. The gene calls are TRBV5-5 and TRBJ2-5; no clear D gene. The CDR3 is made up of 15 amino acids. Germline V gene sequence: CDR1 SGHKS, CDR2 YYEKEE (reference sequence). V was cut by 0 bases and J by 4 bases, with 13 bases left in between. CDR3 protein: CASSLAVPVGETQYF. The DNA for the CDR3 is TGTGCCAGCAGCTTGGCCGTCCCGGTCGGAGAGACCCAGTACTTC.

The V call is TRBV5-1, the J call TRBJ2-3, with a tentative D call TRBD2 (6 bases). Germline V gives CDR1 SGHRS, CDR2 YFSETQ. The CDR3 sequence is 14 residues long. Trimming stripped 3 bases from V and 2 bases from J, with 10 bases between. CDR3 DNA: TGCGCCAGCAGCTCTTTAGCGGACACAGATACGCAGTATTTT. Amino acids: CASSSLADTDTQYF.

The V call is TRBV19, the J call TRBJ1-2; no firm D call. The CDR3 spans 15 residues. Germline CDR1 is LNHDA and CDR2 is SQIVND (reference sequence). V shed 6 bases and J shed 0 bases, with 14 bases lying between them. The CDR3 spells CASSLFTTANYGYTF. The CDR3 DNA follows: TGTGCCAGTAGCCTATTTACCACAGCTAACTATGGCTACACCTTC. The full variable domain, with the rest looked up from reference TRBV19 and TRBJ1-2, is DGGITQSPKYLFRKEGQNVTLSCEQNLNHDAMYWYRQDPGQGLRLIYYSQIVNDFQKGDIAEGYSVSREKKESFPLTVTSAQKNPTAFYLCASSLFTTANYGYTFGSGTRLTVV.

This clone was counted a few times. J is TRBJ2-5 and V is TRBV6-4; possible D gene TRBD2, 5 bases. Germline-derived CDR1 and CDR2 are MRHNA and SNTAGT. The V gene lost 6 bases and the J gene lost 1 base, with 15 bases spanning the gap. The CDR3 length is 15 residues. The CDR3 nucleotides read TGTGCCAGCAGCGTCTCGGGGAGCGGCCAAGAGACCCAGTACTTC. Its protein product is CASSVSGSGQETQYF.

The rearrangement joins TRBV7-9 to TRBJ1-5; TRBD1 matches at 7 bases. V shed 2 bases and J 1 base; nucleotides not matched to a gene: 5. Germline V lookup: CDR1 SEHNR, CDR2 FQNEAQ (reference sequence). The CDR3 consists of 16 residues. CDR3 loop: CASSLYAGGSNQPQHF. CDR3 nucleotides: TGTGCCAGCAGCTTATACGCAGGGGGAAGCAATCAGCCCCAGCATTTT.

The J gene is TRBJ1-5, the V gene TRBV2; 8 bases are a match to TRBD1. CDR1 and CDR2 (germline): SNHLY, FYNNEI. V shed 5 bases, J shed 5 bases, and the junction held 2 bases outside the gene matches. This CDR3 region has 13 residues. CDR3 coding DNA: TGTGCCAGCAGTCGACAGGGGTATCAGCCCCAGCATTTT. Translating gives CASSRQGYQPQHF.

The gene calls are TRBV12-3 or TRBV12-4 and TRBJ2-1; no definite D call. The germline V and J ends were trimmed by 2 bases and 7 bases, with 9 bases remaining between them. This CDR3 is 13 amino acids long. The CDR3 region has the DNA TGTGCCAGCAGTTTAATGACTTCAAATGAGCAGTTCTTC. Amino acids: CASSLMTSNEQFF.

The rearrangement links TRBV29-1 to TRBJ2-1; 13 nucleotides match TRBD2. Germline trimming cut 6 bases from V and 5 bases from J; bases unmatched to any gene: 7. Germline CDR1 and CDR2: SQVTM and ANQGSEA. This CDR3 comprises 15 residues. The CDR3 DNA reads as TGCAGCGTCCAAGGACTAGCGGGAGAGAACAATGAGCAGTTCTTC. This gives the protein CSVQGLAGENNEQFF.

This clone is a singleton in its sample. This chain connects TRBV27 to TRBJ2-1; D remains ambiguous. CDR1 is MNHEY and CDR2 is SMNVEV in the germline V gene (reference sequence). This CDR3 has 12 amino acids. Between the trimmed V and J ends, which lost 6 bases and 8 bases, there was a span of 11 bases. The CDR3: CASRKQNHEQFF. For the CDR3, the DNA is TGTGCCAGCAGGAAACAGAACCATGAGCAGTTCTTC.

The gene calls are TRBV3-1 (or the pseudogene TRBV3-2) and TRBJ2-1; 10 bases align to TRBD1. The CDR3 is 15 residues long. Unmatched junction bases numbered 11, after V lost 6 bases and J lost 9 bases. Germline loops: CDR1 LGHDT, CDR2 YNNKEL (reference sequence). The CDR3 protein is CASRETLTGGPEQFF. In nucleotides, the CDR3 is TGTGCCAGCAGAGAAACCTTGACAGGGGGCCCTGAGCAGTTCTTC.

The genes are TRBV24-1 and TRBJ2-3, with 9 bases matching TRBD1. CDR3 size: 16 residues. The V gene's germline CDR1 is KGHDR and CDR2 SFDVKD. The ends lost 3 bases at V and 6 bases at J; junction bases unmatched: 9. As DNA, the CDR3 is TGTGCCACCAGTGATCCCACAGGGGGCGCATCTGATACGCAGTATTTT. Encoded protein: CATSDPTGGASDTQYF.

The chain joins TRBV6-1 to TRBJ2-1; 9 bases are a match to TRBD2. Per the germline V gene, CDR1 is MNHNS and CDR2 is SASEGT. The CDR3 has 15 residues. J was trimmed by 7 bases and V by 3 bases; bases with no gene match: 7. The CDR3 spells CASSEPGLAANEQFF. In DNA, the CDR3 is TGTGCCAGCAGTGAGCCGGGACTAGCTGCGAATGAGCAGTTCTTC.

This sequence joins TRBV13 and TRBJ1-1, with 8 bases that match TRBD1. The CDR3 sequence is 17 residues long. The V gene end was trimmed by 3 bases and the J gene end by 1 base; junction bases not matched to a gene: 10. CDR1 is PRHDT and CDR2 is FYEKMQ in the germline V gene (reference sequence). The CDR3 here is CASSFGYVGTGNTEAFF. The CDR3 DNA sequence: TGTGCCAGCAGCTTTGGGTATGTAGGGACAGGGAACACTGAAGCTTTCTTT.

This chain uses TRBV27 with TRBJ2-5; D is undetermined. The CDR3 runs 11 residues. Germline-derived CDR1 and CDR2 are MNHEY and SMNVEV (reference sequence). V shed 6 bases and J shed 4 bases, with 6 bases lying between them. In nucleotides, the CDR3 is TGTGCCAGCAGAGTACTAGAGACCCAGTACTTC. It translates to CASRVLETQYF.

The V call is TRBV4-3, the J call TRBJ2-5, with a possible D match to TRBD1 (5 bases). Germline CDR1 is LGHNA and CDR2 is YSLEER. CDR3 size: 15 residues. V lost 3 bases and J 2 bases, leaving 13 bases between the germline ends. CDR3 protein: CASSHIGAGQETQYF. The CDR3 DNA is TGCGCCAGCAGCCACATTGGGGCAGGACAAGAGACCCAGTACTTC.

The chain has TRBV19 and TRBJ2-5, with TRBD2 matching over 10 bases. V gave up 6 bases and J gave up 7 bases; unmatched junction bases: 11. There are 15 residues in the CDR3. Looked up from germline, CDR1 is LNHDA and CDR2 is SQIVND (reference sequence). CDR3 sequence reads: CASSTSGRVGVTQYF. The CDR3 coding sequence is TGTGCCAGTAGCACCAGCGGGAGGGTCGGTGTGACCCAGTACTTC.

The chain combines TRBV28 with TRBJ1-4; 10 bases match TRBD1. This CDR3 spans 18 amino acids. Germline CDR1 MDHEN, CDR2 SYDVKM. After removal of 1 base from V and 5 bases from J, the junction contained 10 bases not matched to a gene. The CDR3 sequence: CASSLSNPRTGGNEKLFF. The CDR3 DNA is TGTGCCAGCAGTTTATCCAACCCACGGACAGGGGGAAATGAAAAACTGTTTTTT.

The V call is TRBV28, the J call TRBJ1-5; TRBD1 might be the D (5 bases). The V gene's germline CDR1 is MDHEN and CDR2 SYDVKM. The CDR3 is 13 amino acids. V was cut by 10 bases and J by 8 bases, with 18 bases left in between. CDR3 protein: CAITSRTLEPQHF. DNA of the CDR3: TGTGCCATCACGTCCCGGACATTGGAGCCCCAGCATTTT.

In DNA, the CDR3 is TGTGCCAGCAGGGGGGGGGCGGAGACCCAGTACTTC. It translates to CASRGGAETQYF. This chain joins TRBV6-5 and TRBJ2-5; tentatively, D is TRBD2 (7 bases). V lost 6 bases and J lost 5, with 10 bases in between. Germline values: CDR1 MNHEY, CDR2 SVGAGI. This CDR3 has 12 amino acids.

The genes are TRBV7-9 and TRBJ1-2, with D uncertain. The CDR3 is made up of 12 amino acids. The V end lost 4 bases, the J end lost 3 bases, and 6 bases lay between the germline ends. Per the germline V gene, CDR1 is SEHNR and CDR2 is FQNEAQ (reference sequence). CDR3 residues: CASSSPYYGYTF. CDR3 DNA sequence: TGTGCCAGCAGCTCTCCGTACTATGGCTACACCTTC.

DNA of the CDR3: TGTGCCAGCAGCTTGGCCTCCAGGGCAAAGCTGTTTTTT. Protein product: CASSLASRAKLFF. This chain links TRBV5-8 with TRBJ2-2; weak D call: TRBD1 (5 bases). Trimming cost V 0 bases and J 12 bases, with 12 bases left between them. CDR1 and CDR2 from the germline V gene are SGHTS and YDEGEE. The CDR3 runs to 13 residues.

The rearrangement links TRBV24-1 to TRBJ2-1, with D perhaps matching TRBD2 (5 bases). Trimming took 4 bases from V and 1 from J, leaving 7 bases between them. The germline gives CDR1 KGHDR, CDR2 SFDVKD. CDR3 length: 14 amino acids. This CDR3 reads CATSDRGSYNEQFF. DNA of the CDR3: TGTGCCACCAGTGACCGGGGTTCCTACAATGAGCAGTTCTTC.

The J gene is TRBJ2-2, the V gene TRBV7-2; D ambiguous. Germline V gene lookup returns CDR1 SGHTA and CDR2 FQGNSA. The length of the CDR3 is 14 residues. Trimming left V 2 bases short and J 1 base short, with 5 bases between. The CDR3: CASSLLRNTGELFF. The CDR3 nucleotides read TGTGCCAGCAGCTTACTACGGAACACCGGGGAGCTGTTTTTT.

For the CDR3, the DNA is TGTGCCAGCAGCTTGGGTCAACGGAGGGAACTGTTTTTT. As protein: CASSLGQRRELFF. The chain couples TRBV5-8 to TRBJ1-4; unclear D gene. V lost 0 bases, J lost 12 bases, and 12 bases lay in between. CDR1 is SGHTS and CDR2 is YDEGEE in the germline V gene. The CDR3 runs 13 residues.